One and the same sample provided the 22 T cell receptor beta chains below, sequenced in a study of shared clonotypes between healthy human individuals. This table comes from immunoSEQ multiplex PCR, and its TCRdb copy is limited to in-frame clones, with some not included. The sample contains hundreds of thousands of clones, about 96% of which appear only once. What was sequenced was naive CD4+ T cells sorted from blood. Sample subset: CD45RA+ positively selected. The receptor set was obtained from a woman under 40 in good health.

The J gene is TRBJ1-1, the V gene TRBV27; D is unresolved. Germline-derived CDR1 and CDR2 are MNHEY and SMNVEV (reference sequence). The CDR3 is made up of 11 amino acids. The V gene lost 9 bases and the J gene lost 1 base, with 6 bases spanning the gap. The CDR3 protein is CARRRNTEAFF. The CDR3 DNA reads as TGTGCCAGGCGGCGGAACACTGAAGCTTTCTTT.

The chain employs TRBV7-9 and TRBJ2-1, with 12 nucleotides matching TRBD2. CDR3 length: 17 amino acids. V lost 0 bases, J lost 0 bases, and 0 bases stayed unmatched. Germline CDR1 is SEHNR and CDR2 is FQNEAQ (reference sequence). CDR3 amino acids: CASSLATSGSSYNEQFF. CDR3 nucleotides: TGTGCCAGCAGCTTAGCGACTAGCGGGAGCTCCTACAATGAGCAGTTCTTC.

J is TRBJ2-7 and V is TRBV28, with D unresolved. The CDR3 is 14 amino acids. Trimming took off 6 bases at V and 0 bases at J, with 12 bases between the two ends. Germline loops: CDR1 MDHEN, CDR2 SYDVKM. DNA of the CDR3: TGTGCCAGCAGCCAGACGACGGACTCCTACGAGCAGTACTTC. Amino acids: CASSQTTDSYEQYF.

This CDR3 is CASSARAGGNTIYF. Written as DNA, the CDR3 is TGTGCCAGCAGCGCACGCGCGGGTGGAAACACCATATATTTT. This chain links TRBV11-2 with TRBJ1-3; no firm D call. Germline V gene sequence: CDR1 SGHAT, CDR2 FQNNGV. This CDR3 comprises 14 residues. V gave up 5 bases and J gave up 3 bases, with 11 bases separating them.

The chain uses TRBV6-1 and TRBJ1-5, with D uncertain. This CDR3 is built from 13 residues. Germline assignment: CDR1 MNHNS and CDR2 SASEGT. The V and J ends lost 3 bases and 6 bases respectively, with 9 bases between them. The CDR3 protein is CASSDQGSQPQHF. For the CDR3, the DNA is TGTGCCAGCAGTGATCAAGGATCTCAGCCCCAGCATTTT.

V is TRBV7-9 and J is TRBJ1-1, with D possibly matching TRBD1 (5 bases). This CDR3 comprises 14 residues. Trimming removed 4 bases at V and 11 bases at J, with 20 bases between. From germline, CDR1 is SEHNR and CDR2 FQNEAQ (reference sequence). CDR3 sequence: CASSYDGEGIKAFF. In DNA form, the CDR3 reads TGTGCCAGCAGCTACGACGGGGAGGGGATTAAGGCTTTCTTT.

The rearrangement links TRBV27 to TRBJ2-1; 11 bases agree with TRBD2. This CDR3 spans 16 amino acids. After removal of 5 bases from V and 0 bases from J, the junction contained 3 bases not matched to a gene. CDR1 and CDR2 (germline): MNHEY, SMNVEV (reference sequence). CDR3 sequence (DNA): TGTGCCAGCAGTCGACTAGCGGGGAGCTCCTACAATGAGCAGTTCTTC. It codes for CASSRLAGSSYNEQFF.

This chain joins TRBV5-1 and TRBJ2-7; 9 bases line up with TRBD2. The CDR3 sequence is 16 residues long. Germline V CDR1 and CDR2: SGHRS, YFSETQ. The trim removed 4 bases at V and 5 bases at J, leaving 13 bases unmatched. The CDR3 DNA reads as TGCGCCAGCAGCCTCGGCGGGGGGGGCCTGTGGGACGAGCAGTACTTC. It encodes CASSLGGGGLWDEQYF.

In its sample, this clone was seen once. The CDR3, as DNA: TGTGCCAGCAGAAATCCGGGACAGGGATACGAGCAGTACTTC. Encoded protein: CASRNPGQGYEQYF. The J gene is TRBJ2-7, the V gene TRBV28; TRBD1 agrees at 9 bases. The CDR3 is 14 residues long. After removal of 6 bases from V and 4 bases from J, the junction contained 7 bases not matched to a gene. Germline V gene lookup returns CDR1 MDHEN and CDR2 SYDVKM.

This clone appeared a single time. The J gene is TRBJ2-7, the V gene TRBV28; TRBD2 matches 14 bases. CDR3 size: 16 residues. Losses at the gene ends were 6 bases for V and 4 bases for J; bases not matched to a gene: 8. CDR1 and CDR2 (germline): MDHEN, SYDVKM. CDR3 DNA: TGTGCCAGCAGCTCTACCGGGACTAGCGGGAGTTACGAGCAGTACTTC. This gives the protein CASSSTGTSGSYEQYF.

The CDR3 reads CASNNLGGPLYGYTF. CDR3 nucleotide sequence: TGTGCCAGCAATAACTTGGGGGGACCACTGTATGGCTACACCTTC. V usage is TRBV28 and J usage is TRBJ1-2; TRBD1 is a possible D gene (5 bases). The germline CDR1 and CDR2 sequences are MDHEN and SYDVKM. This CDR3 region has 15 residues. The germline V and J ends were trimmed by 7 bases and 5 bases, with 20 bases remaining between them.

The rearrangement links TRBV6-6 to TRBJ1-5; the D is unclear. CDR3 length: 14 residues. Trimming took 5 bases from V and 0 from J, leaving 8 bases between them. The germline CDR1 and CDR2 sequences are MNHNY and SVGAGI (reference sequence). This chain's CDR3 is CASSSGDSNQPQHF. Here the CDR3 DNA reads TGTGCCAGCAGTAGCGGGGATAGCAATCAGCCCCAGCATTTT.

In its sample, this clone was seen once. The chain links TRBV14 to TRBJ2-3; TRBD1 might be the D (6 bases). The germline V gene encodes CDR1 SGHDN and CDR2 FVKESK. The length of the CDR3 is 15 residues. Trimming stripped 0 bases from V and 6 bases from J, with 13 bases between. The CDR3 nucleotides are TGTGCCAGCAGCCAAGATTTAACAGGGAAGGATACGCAGTATTTT. It codes for CASSQDLTGKDTQYF.

The rearrangement links TRBV4-2 to TRBJ2-3; the match to TRBD2 covers 7 bases. The CDR3 sequence is 17 residues long. The V segment lost 3 bases and the J segment 2 bases; nucleotides outside the gene matches: 11. Germline values: CDR1 LGHNA, CDR2 YNFKEQ. The CDR3 protein is CASSHETGTTHTDTQYF. The CDR3 DNA sequence: TGTGCCAGCAGCCACGAGACCGGGACTACCCACACAGATACGCAGTATTTT.

The chain links TRBV2 to TRBJ2-1, with 7 bases identical to TRBD2. Germline loops: CDR1 SNHLY, CDR2 FYNNEI. The CDR3 covers 17 residues. J was trimmed by 4 bases and V by 2 bases; bases with no gene match: 11. Here the CDR3 DNA reads TGTGCCAGCAGTGAATCGACTAGCCAACCCCCTTACAATGAGCAGTTCTTC. It translates to CASSESTSQPPYNEQFF.

CDR3 nucleotide sequence: TGTGCCAGCAGATCTGACAGGGGGATTGAAGCTTTCTTT. Its protein is CASRSDRGIEAFF. This sequence joins TRBV7-9 and TRBJ1-1; 9 bases map to TRBD1. V gave up 6 bases and J gave up 7 bases; unmatched junction bases: 6. The germline V gene encodes CDR1 SEHNR and CDR2 FQNEAQ (reference sequence). The CDR3 extends over 13 amino acids.

The gene calls are TRBV27 and TRBJ2-7; TRBD2 agrees at 10 bases. V lost 5 bases and J lost 0; bases outside the gene matches: 4. Germline CDR1 MNHEY, CDR2 SMNVEV (reference sequence). This CDR3 comprises 15 residues. CDR3 coding DNA: TGTGCCAGCAGTGGAGGACTAGCGGCCTCCTACGAGCAGTACTTC. This encodes CASSGGLAASYEQYF.

The V gene is TRBV5-1, the J gene TRBJ2-7; weak D call: TRBD1 (6 bases). Per the germline V gene, CDR1 is SGHRS and CDR2 is YFSETQ. There are 13 residues in the CDR3. The germline V and J ends were trimmed by 6 bases and 2 bases, with 12 bases remaining between them. CDR3 loop: CASKRQVPYEQYF. The CDR3 nucleotides are TGCGCCAGCAAACGACAGGTACCCTACGAGCAGTACTTC.

The J gene is TRBJ2-7, the V gene TRBV20-1, with TRBD1 matching over 7 bases. This CDR3 spans 11 amino acids. With V trimmed by 5 bases and J by 6 bases, 4 bases remained unmatched. Germline V gene sequence: CDR1 DFQATT, CDR2 SNEGSKA (reference sequence). The CDR3 region has the DNA TGCAGTGCTTATACAGGGGTCGAGCAGTACTTC. Its protein is CSAYTGVEQYF.

This clone has a handful of counts. This sequence joins TRBV10-1 and TRBJ2-7; TRBD1 aligns across 9 bases. V lost 5 bases to trimming and J lost 5 bases; unmatched junction nucleotides: 10. The germline V gene encodes CDR1 WNHNN and CDR2 SYGVQD (reference sequence). This CDR3 has 15 residues. CDR3: CASSIYRGLNDEQYF. The CDR3 DNA reads as TGCGCCAGCAGTATATACAGGGGGCTCAATGACGAGCAGTACTTC.

The rearrangement links TRBV5-6 to TRBJ1-1; 7 nucleotides align to TRBD1. Looked up from germline, CDR1 is SGHDT and CDR2 is YYEEEE. The V segment lost 3 bases and the J segment 4 bases; nucleotides outside the gene matches: 3. The CDR3 has 13 residues. The CDR3, as DNA: TGTGCCAGCAGCTACGACAGGGTCACTGAAGCTTTCTTT. It encodes CASSYDRVTEAFF.

The chain links TRBV2 to TRBJ1-4; D unresolved. CDR1 and CDR2 from the germline V gene are SNHLY and FYNNEI. V shed 6 bases and J shed 7 bases, with 6 bases lying between them. The CDR3 is made up of 11 amino acids. The CDR3 nucleotides read TGTGCCAGCAGACAGATTGAAAAACTGTTTTTT. Amino acids: CASRQIEKLFF. Filled out from reference TRBV2 and TRBJ1-4, the complete variable domain reads EPEVTQTPSHQVTQMGQEVILRCVPISNHLYFYWYRQILGQKVEFLVSFYNNEISEKSEIFDDQFSVERPDGSNFTLKIRSTKLEDSAMYFCASRQIEKLFFGSGTQLSVL.